Shown below are 28 T cell receptor beta chains from a single sample sequenced in a study of breast tumors, draining lymph nodes, adjacent tissues. Samples came from axillary lymph nodes draining the breast cancer. TCRdb itself ran the multiplex PCR reads through MiXCR, one entry per CDR3 protein. The table records approximately 210,000 distinct CDR3 sequences, nearly 35% of them present only once. The sequenced material came from axillary lymph node tissue. The receptors derive from a female donor with breast cancer. Some clones in this sample may be carry-over from other donors' samples.

V and J are TRBV6-2 or TRBV6-3 and TRBJ1-2, with a weak D call TRBD1 (6 bases). V lost 7 bases and J lost 8, with 20 bases in between. The CDR3 length is 14 residues. The germline CDR1 and CDR2 sequences are MNHEY and SVGEGT. CDR3 DNA: TGTGCCAGCACCAAAGGAGGGACAACATTCGGCTACACCTTC. As protein: CASTKGGTTFGYTF.

This clonotype was detected ten times or more. The chain is built from TRBV11-2 and TRBJ1-5; no clear D. The CDR3 has 16 residues. The germline gives CDR1 SGHAT, CDR2 FQNNGV. With 4 bases removed from V and 1 base from J, the gap between germline ends came to 14 bases. Here the CDR3 reads CASSYSPGRSNQPQHF. CDR3 nucleotides: TGTGCCAGCAGCTACAGCCCTGGTCGGAGCAATCAGCCCCAGCATTTT.

This clonotype was seen only a few times. J is TRBJ1-2 and V is TRBV28; tentative D call: TRBD1 (6 bases). CDR1 is MDHEN and CDR2 is SYDVKM in the germline V gene. V was pared by 6 bases and J by 4 bases, with 12 bases between. CDR3 length: 13 amino acids. CDR3 sequence reads: CASSPRGAYGYTF. CDR3 DNA: TGTGCCAGCAGCCCTCGGGGGGCCTATGGCTACACCTTC.

This clonotype came up a few times. The chain is built from TRBV27 and TRBJ2-3; 7 nucleotides match TRBD2. The CDR3 consists of 15 residues. Per the germline V gene, CDR1 is MNHEY and CDR2 is SMNVEV (reference sequence). J was trimmed by 0 bases and V by 6 bases; bases with no gene match: 6. DNA for the CDR3: TGTGCCAGCAGCACAATTAGCGGGAGCACAGATACGCAGTATTTT. Amino acid sequence: CASSTISGSTDTQYF.

Ten or more counts support this clonotype. The J gene is TRBJ2-3, the V gene TRBV7-9, with unresolved D. Germline CDR1 SEHNR, CDR2 FQNEAQ (reference sequence). V was pared by 1 base and J by 4 bases, with 9 bases between. The length of the CDR3 is 14 residues. CDR3 in amino acids: CASSLVEEADTQYF. The CDR3 DNA follows: TGTGCCAGCAGCTTAGTCGAGGAAGCAGATACGCAGTATTTT.

This clonotype was counted at least ten times. This chain joins TRBV16 and TRBJ2-2; tentatively, D is TRBD1 (6 bases). The germline V gene encodes CDR1 KGHSY and CDR2 FQNENV. This CDR3 spans 18 amino acids. Between the trimmed V and J ends, which lost 0 bases and 0 bases, there was a span of 14 bases. CDR3 bases: TGTGCCAGCAGCCAATCCCTCAGGGGCCCCACGAACACCGGGGAGCTGTTTTTT. This gives the protein CASSQSLRGPTNTGELFF.

To note about this clonotype: This sequence may be a read error, since a much larger clone differs from it by one base. The chain uses TRBV11-2 and TRBJ1-2; TRBD1 agrees at 8 bases. Germline lookup yields CDR1 SGHAT and CDR2 FQNNGV. With 4 bases clipped from V and 4 bases from J, the junction kept 8 bases outside the gene matches. The CDR3 extends over 15 amino acids. The CDR3 DNA follows: TGTGCCAGCAGCTCCCTCAGGGGGCGCACCTATGGCTACACCTTC. It specifies CASSSLRGRTYGYTF. Supplemented by reference TRBV11-2 and TRBJ1-2, the full variable domain reads EAGVAQSPRYKIIEKRQSVAFWCNPISGHATLYWYQQILGQGPKLLIQFQNNGVVDDSQLPKDRFSAERLKGVDSTLKIQPAKLEDSAVYLCASSSLRGRTYGYTFGSGTRLTVV.

The genes are TRBV9 and TRBJ1-2; 8 bases fit TRBD1. CDR1 and CDR2 (germline): SGDLS, YYNGEE. This CDR3 is 16 amino acids long. With 3 bases clipped from V and 4 bases from J, the junction kept 11 bases outside the gene matches. CDR3 protein: CASSARDRLFFYGYTF. CDR3 bases: TGTGCCAGCAGCGCCCGGGACAGGCTGTTTTTCTATGGCTACACCTTC.

The rearrangement uses TRBV6-1 and TRBJ1-2; 10 nucleotides align to TRBD1. J was trimmed by 8 bases and V by 1 base; bases with no gene match: 10. Germline CDR1 is MNHNS and CDR2 is SASEGT. This CDR3 is 16 amino acids long. CDR3 bases: TGTGCCAGCAGTGAAGGACCGAGACAGGGGGCGGTAGGCTACACCTTC. Translation gives CASSEGPRQGAVGYTF.

The chain recombines TRBV7-6 with TRBJ1-1; no definite D call. The CDR3 is made up of 15 amino acids. The V end lost 3 bases, the J end lost 3 bases, and 14 bases lay between the germline ends. Germline values: CDR1 SGHVS, CDR2 FNYEAQ. The chain's CDR3 is CASSFAPRWDTEAFF. CDR3 DNA: TGTGCCAGCAGCTTCGCCCCCCGGTGGGACACTGAAGCTTTCTTT.

This clonotype was found many times. J is TRBJ2-1 and V is TRBV5-1; the D gene is possibly TRBD2 (5 bases). In germline, CDR1 is SGHRS, CDR2 YFSETQ. The CDR3 loop spans 13 amino acids. V was trimmed by 3 bases and J by 8 bases, leaving 12 bases between them. The chain's CDR3 is CASSWWSGYEQFF. The DNA for the CDR3 is TGCGCCAGCAGCTGGTGGTCGGGGTATGAGCAGTTCTTC.

Regarding this clonotype: This may be a read error, as it is one base from a much larger clone. The V and J genes are TRBV7-3 and TRBJ2-1, with TRBD2 matching over 11 bases. CDR1 and CDR2 from the germline V gene are SGHTA and FQGTGA. This CDR3 spans 18 amino acids. The CDR3 sequence: CASSLAMVAGGVGVEQFF. CDR3 DNA sequence: TGCGCCAGCAGCTTGGCCATGGTAGCGGGAGGGGTTGGGGTTGAGCAGTTCTTC.

This rearrangement joins TRBV7-2 to TRBJ2-2; 7 bases line up with TRBD1. CDR1 is SGHTA, CDR2 FQGNSA, per germline. CDR3 length: 16 residues. V lost 3 bases, J lost 3 bases, and 7 bases stayed unmatched. In DNA form, the CDR3 reads TGTGCCAGCAGCTTGTGGGACAGCCTGGACACCGGGGAGCTGTTTTTT. This sequence encodes CASSLWDSLDTGELFF.

Worth noting for this clonotype: A much larger clonotype is one base distant, so this may be a read error. The chain joins TRBV6-5 to TRBJ1-2; D is uncertain. Germline V CDR1 and CDR2: MNHEY, SVGAGI. The CDR3 length is 14 residues. V lost 5 bases and J lost 6, with 16 bases in between. CDR3 in DNA: TGTGCCAGCAGTCACGAGGACCGGTTGGATGGCTACACCTTC. This gives the protein CASSHEDRLDGYTF.

The chain uses TRBV3-1 and TRBJ2-1; 7 positions match TRBD1. Germline V gene lookup returns CDR1 LGHDT and CDR2 YNNKEL (reference sequence). This CDR3 has 16 amino acids. V shed 0 bases, J shed 5 bases, and the junction held 7 bases outside the gene matches. This CDR3 reads CASSQDGTDHHNEQFF. The CDR3 region has the DNA TGTGCCAGCAGCCAAGATGGGACAGACCACCACAATGAGCAGTTCTTC.

In its sample, this clonotype was seen many times. This chain links TRBV7-2 with TRBJ1-6; D gene ambiguous. The CDR3 is made up of 12 amino acids. Germline V gene sequence: CDR1 SGHTA, CDR2 FQGNSA. The V end lost 2 bases, the J end lost 10 bases, and 6 bases lay between the germline ends. CDR3 residues: CASSLSKSPLHF. CDR3 nucleotides: TGTGCCAGCAGCTTATCAAAATCACCCCTCCACTTT.

To note about this clonotype: One end of the junction is discordant with germline, which a read error may explain. This sequence joins TRBV6-6 and TRBJ2-6; D uncertain. Germline V gene sequence: CDR1 MNHNY, CDR2 SVGAGI (reference sequence). The CDR3 has 15 residues. The CDR3 DNA reads as TGTGCCAGCAGTCACTCGAGGACTGGGGCCAACGTCCTGACTTTC. Its translation: CASSHSRTGANVLTF.

This clonotype was recorded at least ten times. The rearrangement uses TRBV24-1 and TRBJ1-2; possible D gene TRBD1, 5 bases. V shed 5 bases and J shed 4 bases, with 13 bases lying between them. In germline, CDR1 is KGHDR, CDR2 SFDVKD. The CDR3 is made up of 14 amino acids. The CDR3 DNA reads as TGTGCCACCAGTGTGTACCGACAGTTCTATGGCTACACCTTC. This encodes CATSVYRQFYGYTF.

This clonotype occurred many times. V gene TRBV7-2 combines with J gene TRBJ2-2, with 8 bases aligning to TRBD1. The CDR3 covers 17 residues. Trimming at V came to 5 bases and at J to 4 bases, leaving 12 bases not matched to a gene. Germline CDR1 and CDR2: SGHTA and FQGNSA. The CDR3 here is CASSPQVQTGGTGELFF. The DNA for the CDR3 is TGTGCCAGCAGCCCGCAAGTACAAACAGGGGGCACCGGGGAGCTGTTTTTT.

This clonotype has ten or more counts. The CDR3 reads CASSATGTQKLFF. The CDR3 nucleotides read TGCGCCAGCAGTGCGACCGGGACGCAAAAACTGTTTTTT. This chain uses TRBV10-1 with TRBJ1-4; D may be TRBD1 (5 bases). V lost 4 bases and J 9 bases, leaving 12 bases between the germline ends. The CDR3 contains 13 residues. The germline V gene encodes CDR1 WNHNN and CDR2 SYGVQD (reference sequence).

This sequence joins TRBV28 and TRBJ1-5; D is unresolved. The ends were cut back, 3 bases at V and 4 bases at J, with 4 bases in the middle. Germline-derived CDR1 and CDR2 are MDHEN and SYDVKM. The CDR3 spans 12 residues. CDR3 in amino acids: CASSFNNQPQHF. The CDR3 coding sequence is TGTGCCAGCAGTTTCAATAATCAGCCCCAGCATTTT. The entire variable domain, with the rest obtained from reference TRBV28 and TRBJ1-5, is as follows: DVKVTQSSRYLVKRTGEKVFLECVQDMDHENMFWYRQDPGLGLRLIYFSYDVKMKEKGDIPEGYSVSREKKERFSLILESASTNQTSMYLCASSFNNQPQHFGDGTRLSIL.

This clonotype has ten or more counts. In nucleotides, the CDR3 is TGCAGCTTCAGTATGCCGGGGTCGAACTATGGCTACACCTTC. This encodes CSFSMPGSNYGYTF. This chain links TRBV29-1 with TRBJ1-2; D gene unclear. From germline, CDR1 is SQVTM and CDR2 ANQGSEA. This CDR3 contains 14 residues. The germline V and J ends were trimmed by 8 bases and 2 bases, with 18 bases remaining between them.

This clonotype appeared many times. The chain has TRBV4-1 and TRBJ2-5, with TRBD2 matching 7 bases. The ends lost 0 bases at V and 4 bases at J; junction bases unmatched: 5. The CDR3 extends over 15 amino acids. CDR1 and CDR2 (germline): MGHRA, YSYEKL. The CDR3 here is CASSQELGGRETQYF. The DNA of the CDR3 is TGCGCCAGCAGCCAAGAATTAGGCGGGAGAGAGACCCAGTACTTC.

Worth noting for this clonotype: Since no conserved phenylalanine or tryptophan closes the CDR3, a read error is the likely cause. This rearrangement joins TRBV9 to TRBJ2-1; tentatively, D is TRBD2 (6 bases). The CDR3 is 17 residues long. CDR1 and CDR2 (germline): SGDLS, YYNGEE. Trimming removed 3 bases at V and 1 base at J, with 17 bases between. CDR3 DNA sequence: TGTGCCAGCAGCGACTCCTCGGAGGGGTCTTCCTACAATGAGCAGTTCCTC. Its protein is CASSDSSEGSSYNEQFL.

This clonotype was recorded once. The V call is TRBV24-1, the J call TRBJ2-7; D possibly corresponds to TRBD1 (5 bases). Germline values: CDR1 KGHDR, CDR2 SFDVKD. V lost 7 bases and J 2 bases, leaving 11 bases between the germline ends. The CDR3 totals 13 residues. CDR3 sequence reads: CATSHPGTYEQYF. The CDR3 DNA is TGTGCCACCAGCCATCCAGGGACCTACGAGCAGTACTTC.

This clonotype came up many times. The V and J genes are TRBV14 and TRBJ2-2; a possible D gene is TRBD2 (5 bases). Germline values: CDR1 SGHDN, CDR2 FVKESK. The CDR3 extends over 15 amino acids. With 1 base removed from V and 6 bases from J, the gap between germline ends came to 12 bases. The CDR3 DNA is TGTGCCAGCAGCCAAGTCCGGGTTAGCGCCGGGGAGCTGTTTTTT. Its translation: CASSQVRVSAGELFF.

This clonotype was recorded many times. The V gene is TRBV20-1, the J gene TRBJ2-3; no clear D gene. Trimming left V 4 bases short and J 0 bases short, with 11 bases between. Germline V CDR1 and CDR2: DFQATT, SNEGSKA (reference sequence). This CDR3 is 14 amino acids long. This chain's CDR3 is CSAKESGSTDTQYF. CDR3 coding DNA: TGCAGTGCTAAGGAATCAGGAAGCACAGATACGCAGTATTTT.

This clonotype was observed many times. The chain is built from TRBV19 and TRBJ2-7; D gene unclear. Germline V lookup: CDR1 LNHDA, CDR2 SQIVND (reference sequence). Trimming stripped 6 bases from V and 4 bases from J, with 7 bases between. The CDR3 extends over 11 amino acids. The CDR3 here is CASRGRYEQYF. CDR3 bases: TGTGCCAGTAGAGGCAGATACGAGCAGTACTTC.